This T cell receptor (beta chain) was observed in a study of a mutant IDH1 vaccine in newly diagnosed glioma. Study-wide context: Once 4-6 weeks had passed after radiotherapy alone, vaccination started, or it started with temozolomide cycles.

Trimming took 2 bases from V and 5 from J, leaving 12 bases between them. Germline V gene sequence: CDR1 MNHEY, CDR2 SVGAGI. The CDR3 contains 14 residues. As for time point: week 47, end of study. In the vaccine, a single dose held 300 ug of the mutant IDH1 20-mer peptide, along with topical imiquimod. Each donor presented with a new WHO grade 3 or 4 astrocytoma that tested IDH1-mutant and showed ATRX loss. Assay: immunoSEQ multiplex PCR; the TCRdb copy retains only in-frame clones and omits some. The sample shows some 34,000 clones, over 75% of them seen only once. This clone turned up a few times. What it binds is not known.

The rearrangement uses TRBV6-5 and TRBJ1-2; D uncertain. The sequenced sample was PBMCs, obtained from a glioma patient whose treatment included an IDH1 peptide vaccine. This sequence was found in a middle-aged woman with glioma. The CDR3 DNA follows: TGTGCCAGCAGTTACGATAGGGTGGGGTATGGCTACACCTTC. As protein: CASSYDRVGYGYTF.